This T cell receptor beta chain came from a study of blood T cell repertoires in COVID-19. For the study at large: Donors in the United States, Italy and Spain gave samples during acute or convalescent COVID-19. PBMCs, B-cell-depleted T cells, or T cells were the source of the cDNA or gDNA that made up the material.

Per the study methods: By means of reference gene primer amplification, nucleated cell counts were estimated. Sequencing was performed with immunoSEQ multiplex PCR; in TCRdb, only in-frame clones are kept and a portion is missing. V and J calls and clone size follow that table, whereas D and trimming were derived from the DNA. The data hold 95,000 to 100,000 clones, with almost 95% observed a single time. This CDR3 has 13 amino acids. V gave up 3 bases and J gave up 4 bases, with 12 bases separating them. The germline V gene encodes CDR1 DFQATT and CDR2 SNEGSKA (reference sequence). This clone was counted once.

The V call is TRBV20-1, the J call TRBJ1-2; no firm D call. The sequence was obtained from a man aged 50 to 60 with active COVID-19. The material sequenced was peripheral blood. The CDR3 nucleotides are TGCAGTGCTAGTATCGCAGGCCTCTATGGCTACACCTTC. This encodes CSASIAGLYGYTF.